Listed below are T cell receptor beta chains from one sample, sequenced in a study of blood T cell repertoires in COVID-19. Using immunoSEQ multiplex PCR, the repertoire was profiled, and TCRdb retains in-frame clones only, with some absent. The table records about 190,000 clones, about 88% of them present only once. Material: peripheral blood. These receptors all stem from a man aged 40-50 years with active or convalescent COVID-19. Each CDR3 is given with its conserved first and last residue. A D gene is named only where the DNA matches it firmly. Clone size appears in some rows only: once, few, many, or a class for an expanded clone.

NA,TRBV28,NA,TRBJ1-2,TGTGCCAGCAGTCCCCCGGGACACATCTATGGCTACACCTTC,CASSPPGHIYGYTF
TRBD1,TRBV7-9,NA,TRBJ1-2,TGTGCCAGCAGCTTCACACAGGGGGATGAGGGCTATGGCTACACCTTC,CASSFTQGDEGYGYTF
TRBD1,TRBV27,NA,TRBJ2-1,TGTGCCAGCAGTCCAACAGGGGGCGCTGGAAATGAGCAGTTCTTC,CASSPTGGAGNEQFF
NA,TRBV5-4,NA,TRBJ1-4,TGTGCCAGCAGCTCCCGGGAGCCTCGTAATGAAAAACTGTTTTTT,CASSSREPRNEKLFF
TRBD2,TRBV4-2,once,TRBJ2-5,TGTGCCAGCAGCCAAGGTTTAGCGGGGGCCCCGGGGACCCAGTACTTC,CASSQGLAGAPGTQYF
NA,TRBV5-1,NA,TRBJ2-3,TGCGCCAGCAGCTTGAGCCGCAGCACAGATACGCAGTATTTT,CASSLSRSTDTQYF
NA,TRBV10-3,NA,TRBJ1-1,TGTGCCATCAGTGAATTGGTAAGGGGCACTGAAGCTTTCTTT,CAISELVRGTEAFF
NA,TRBV6-1,NA,TRBJ2-3,TGTGCCAGCAGTGAACGGGTCTCTAGCACAGATACGCAGTATTTT,CASSERVSSTDTQYF
NA,TRBV2,NA,TRBJ2-7,TGTGCCAGCAGTGAGGAGGGGGCAGGGCCCCTCTCGGGGGACGAGCAGTACTTC,CASSEEGAGPLSGDEQYF
NA,TRBV5-6,NA,TRBJ2-5,TGTGCCAGCAGCTTGGAGTCGGGAGCGCTCGGGGAGACCCAGTACTTC,CASSLESGALGETQYF
NA,TRBV2,NA,TRBJ1-5,TGTGCCAGCAGCGGCGGGGGAGGCAATCAGCCCCAGCATTTT,CASSGGGGNQPQHF
TRBD1,TRBV7-2,NA,TRBJ1-6,TGTGCCAGCTCCGGGACAGGGACGTCACCCCTCCACTTT,CASSGTGTSPLHF
NA,TRBV11-2,NA,TRBJ2-2,TGTGCCAGCAGCTTAACTCTGAACACCGGGGAGCTGTTTTTT,CASSLTLNTGELFF
NA,TRBV21-1,NA,TRBJ1-6,TGTGCCAGCAGCAAAGCATCCGCCGGGACAGGACATAATTCACCCCTCCACTTT,CASSKASAGTGHNSPLHF
NA,TRBV5-1,NA,TRBJ2-7,TGCGCCAGCAGCTTGGGGTTACTTTACGAGCAGTACTTC,CASSLGLLYEQYF
NA,TRBV6-5,NA,TRBJ2-3,TGTGCCAGCAGTTTTTACAGAAGCGGGTTGGGAGATACGCAGTATTTT,CASSFYRSGLGDTQYF
TRBD2,TRBV7-3,few,TRBJ2-2,TGTGCCAGCAGCCGCTCCGGGGGGACCACCGGGGAGCTGTTTTTT,CASSRSGGTTGELFF
TRBD1,TRBV19,NA,TRBJ2-7,TGTGCCAGTAGTATTGGACAGGGAAGGTACGAGCAGTACTTC,CASSIGQGRYEQYF
NA,TRBV2,NA,TRBJ1-1,TGTGCCAGCAGGCAACAGGGAGCTAACACTGAAGCTTTCTTT,CASRQQGANTEAFF
NA,TRBV18,NA,TRBJ2-6,TGTGCCAGCTCGCGCGACAGACCGACTCTCTCTTCTGGGGCCAACGTCCTGACTTTC,CASSRDRPTLSSGANVLTF
TRBD1,TRBV5-6,NA,TRBJ1-6,TGTGCCAGCAGCTTGGTCGGACAGGGCTTTTCACCCCTCCACTTT,CASSLVGQGFSPLHF
NA,TRBV2,NA,TRBJ1-4,TGTGCCAGCTGGAGGGGCGCGGTTCCTGAAAAACTGTTTTTT,CASWRGAVPEKLFF
NA,TRBV29-1,NA,TRBJ1-2,TGCAGCGTTGTTGACTCCTCTAACTATGGCTACACCTTC,CSVVDSSNYGYTF
TRBD1,TRBV24-1,NA,TRBJ2-1,TGTGCCACCAGTGACCTGGACAGGGGTAATGAGCAGTTCTTC,CATSDLDRGNEQFF
NA,TRBV30,NA,TRBJ2-3,TGTGCCTTGAACGGACAGCCGGGAACAGATACGCAGTATTTT,CALNGQPGTDTQYF
NA,TRBV18,NA,TRBJ1-1,TGTGCCAGCTCATCTATCCCGAACACTGAAGCTTTCTTT,CASSSIPNTEAFF